One and the same sample provided the 20 T cell receptor beta chains below, sequenced in a study of T cells in Graves' hyperthyroidism and ophthalmopathy. There were TCR beta CDR3 regions amplified from RNA transcripts. In the first-round RT-PCR of the TCR CDR3, the HTBI primer set was used. One entry per CDR3 protein results from TCRdb running MiXCR on the multiplex PCR reads. The data show 300,000 to 450,000 distinct CDR3 sequences, 15% to 17% seen once. The sequencing input was blood. These receptors came from a woman aged 18-29 years with Graves' hyperthyroidism that later progressed to Graves' ophthalmopathy.

The rearrangement links TRBV7-8 to TRBJ2-7; 8 bases fit TRBD2. After removal of 4 bases from V and 6 bases from J, the junction contained 2 bases not matched to a gene. Germline lookup yields CDR1 SGHVS and CDR2 FQNEAQ. The CDR3 totals 12 residues. CDR3 nucleotides: TGTGCCAGCAGCTACGGGGGGGTCGAGCAGTACTTC. It specifies CASSYGGVEQYF.

This clonotype showed up just a few times. The chain is built from TRBV20-1 and TRBJ1-3; D gene ambiguous. The CDR3 extends over 14 amino acids. The V end was cut by 0 bases, the J end by 1 base, with 7 bases between. Germline V gene sequence: CDR1 DFQATT, CDR2 SNEGSKA (reference sequence). The CDR3 DNA reads TGCAGTGCTAGAGAAGTGGGTTCTGGAAACACCATATATTTT. It is translated as CSAREVGSGNTIYF.

This clonotype was counted a few times. CDR3 residues: CASSPSGSLFF. In nucleotides, the CDR3 is TGTGCCAGCAGCCCTAGCGGGAGTTTGTTCTTC. This chain joins TRBV28 and TRBJ2-1, with 10 bases lining up with TRBD2. The CDR3 has 11 residues. Trimming at V came to 6 bases and at J to 15 bases, leaving 5 bases not matched to a gene. CDR1 and CDR2 from the germline V gene are MDHEN and SYDVKM.

This clonotype was seen repeatedly, ten times or more. The chain carries TRBV6-1 and TRBJ2-7; a weak D match, TRBD1 (5 bases). The ends were cut back, 7 bases at V and 3 bases at J, with 13 bases in the middle. This CDR3 contains 13 residues. Germline CDR1 and CDR2: MNHNS and SASEGT. The CDR3 region is CASKQTAIYEQYF. In DNA form, the CDR3 reads TGTGCCAGCAAACAGACAGCTATCTACGAGCAGTACTTC.

The V and J genes are TRBV5-5 and TRBJ2-1; D uncertain. Germline V gives CDR1 SGHKS, CDR2 YYEKEE (reference sequence). V gave up 2 bases and J gave up 2 bases, with 8 bases separating them. The length of the CDR3 is 14 residues. The DNA for the CDR3 is TGTGCCAGCAGCTTCCACCGCGCCTACAATGAGCAGTTCTTC. Translation: CASSFHRAYNEQFF.

At least ten counts were recorded for this clonotype. The V and J genes are TRBV7-2 and TRBJ1-5; the match to TRBD1 covers 10 bases. The CDR3 is made up of 17 amino acids. Trimming took 5 bases from V and 3 from J; bases not matched to a gene: 10. CDR1 and CDR2 (germline): SGHTA, FQGNSA. The CDR3 protein is CASSPLGTGAINQPQHF. Written as DNA, the CDR3 is TGTGCCAGCAGCCCACTCGGGACAGGGGCAATCAATCAGCCCCAGCATTTT.

In its sample, this clonotype was seen many times. The chain has TRBV2 and TRBJ2-7, with a weak D call TRBD2 (5 bases). V was pared by 7 bases and J by 6 bases, with 13 bases between. The germline V gene encodes CDR1 SNHLY and CDR2 FYNNEI. CDR3 length equals 12 residues. This chain's CDR3 is CASMEVDGEQYF. The CDR3 DNA is TGTGCCAGCATGGAGGTAGATGGCGAGCAGTACTTC.

This clonotype showed up just a few times. This sequence joins TRBV7-9 and TRBJ2-1; 10 nucleotides match TRBD1. Unmatched junction bases numbered 5, after V lost 1 base and J lost 8 bases. Per germline, CDR1 SEHNR and CDR2 FQNEAQ (reference sequence). The CDR3 is made up of 15 amino acids. CDR3 loop: CASSLGGTGVDEQFF. DNA of the CDR3: TGTGCCAGCAGCTTAGGTGGGACAGGGGTGGATGAGCAGTTCTTC.

This clonotype was observed many times. V usage is TRBV12-3 or TRBV12-4 and J usage is TRBJ2-3, with D perhaps matching TRBD1 or TRBD2 (7 bases each). The CDR3 runs 16 residues. V was clipped by 6 bases and J by 2 bases, with 18 bases between them. CDR3 sequence (DNA): TGTGCCAGCAGCGGGAACAGGGGAGGGTTCACAGATACGCAGTATTTT. Its protein is CASSGNRGGFTDTQYF.

This clonotype has only a few counts. V and J are TRBV19 and TRBJ2-5; TRBD2 aligns across 12 bases. V trimming: 3 bases; J trimming: 5 bases; junction bases outside the gene matches: 10. CDR1 LNHDA and CDR2 SQIVND come from the germline V gene (reference sequence). This CDR3 comprises 17 residues. CDR3 coding DNA: TGTGCCAGTAGTATCCGACTAGCGGGAGATCTGTGGGAGACCCAGTACTTC. Encoded protein: CASSIRLAGDLWETQYF.

This clonotype was detected ten times or more. The chain combines TRBV4-1 with TRBJ1-1; 9 nucleotides agree with TRBD1. The trim removed 3 bases at V and 0 bases at J, leaving 8 bases unmatched. This CDR3 region has 17 residues. The germline V gene encodes CDR1 MGHRA and CDR2 YSYEKL. CDR3 in DNA: TGCGCCAGCAGCCATCACACAGGGGGCGGGATGAACACTGAAGCTTTCTTT. Translation: CASSHHTGGGMNTEAFF.

A few counts support this clonotype. The chain recombines TRBV9 with TRBJ2-1, with D hard to call. Germline values: CDR1 SGDLS, CDR2 YYNGEE. V gave up 3 bases and J gave up 8 bases, with 12 bases separating them. The CDR3 is made up of 13 amino acids. The DNA of the CDR3 is TGTGCCAGCAGCGAACCCCCTCTGGATGAGCAGTTCTTC. It encodes CASSEPPLDEQFF. The full variable domain, its missing parts supplied by reference TRBV9 and TRBJ2-1, is DSGVTQTPKHLITATGQRVTLRCSPRSGDLSVYWYQQSLDQGLQFLIQYYNGEERAKGNILERFSAQQFPDLHSELNLSSLELGDSALYFCASSEPPLDEQFFGPGTRLTVL.

This clonotype came up many times. The rearrangement joins TRBV11-2 to TRBJ2-7, with 10 nucleotides matching TRBD2. Per germline, CDR1 SGHAT and CDR2 FQNNGV. Trimming removed 0 bases from V and 4 bases from J; junction bases left unmatched: 6. The CDR3 extends over 16 amino acids. CDR3: CASSLERLAGVYEQYF. The CDR3 DNA reads as TGTGCCAGCAGCTTAGAGAGGCTAGCGGGAGTATACGAGCAGTACTTC.

This clonotype appeared a few times. This rearrangement joins TRBV7-9 to TRBJ2-7; D is ambiguous. Looked up from germline, CDR1 is SEHNR and CDR2 is FQNEAQ (reference sequence). The CDR3 extends over 14 amino acids. V lost 2 bases to trimming and J lost 6 bases, with 14 bases between them. The CDR3 bases are TGTGCCAGCAGCTTATCTAGGTCTGCCGGCGAGCAGTACTTC. It translates to CASSLSRSAGEQYF.

Notes on this clonotype: A much larger clone differs by one base, so this may be a read error. V gene TRBV28 combines with J gene TRBJ2-7; D is perhaps TRBD2 (5 bases). In germline, CDR1 is MDHEN, CDR2 SYDVKM. V was shortened by 5 bases and J by 6 bases, with 11 bases between the two germline ends. CDR3 length: 12 residues. The CDR3 protein is CASSITSSEQYF. For the CDR3, the DNA is TGTGCCAGCAGTATTACTAGTAGCGAGCAGTACTTC.

This clonotype was found many times. DNA for the CDR3: TGTGCCAGCAGCACCACGGGTCCCGGGGAGCTGTTTTTT. It is translated as CASSTTGPGELFF. The chain couples TRBV6-2 or TRBV6-3 to TRBJ2-2; D is unresolved. V gave up 6 bases and J gave up 6 bases, with 11 bases separating them. The CDR3 sequence is 13 residues long. Germline V lookup: CDR1 MNHEY, CDR2 SVGEGT.

J is TRBJ2-3 and V is TRBV29-1; D might be TRBD2 (6 bases). Germline V gene lookup returns CDR1 SQVTM and CDR2 ANQGSEA. Trimming cost V 3 bases and J 7 bases, with 11 bases left between them. This CDR3 region has 12 residues. The chain's CDR3 is CSVDLGGYTQYF. The CDR3 DNA sequence: TGCAGCGTTGATTTGGGGGGATATACGCAGTATTTT.

This clonotype was counted ten times or more. The genes are TRBV24-1 and TRBJ2-5; D call uncertain. Germline values: CDR1 KGHDR, CDR2 SFDVKD. The CDR3 is 12 amino acids. The V end was cut by 1 base, the J end by 5 bases, with 4 bases between. DNA for the CDR3: TGTGCCACCAGTGATTTAAAGGAGACCCAGTACTTC. This translates into CATSDLKETQYF.

This clonotype was seen at least ten times. The gene calls are TRBV20-1 and TRBJ2-5; weak D call: TRBD2 (6 bases). In germline, CDR1 is DFQATT, CDR2 SNEGSKA (reference sequence). V was cut by 5 bases and J by 1 base, with 14 bases left in between. CDR3 size: 14 residues. CDR3 nucleotide sequence: TGCAGTGCTTACTCCGGACTAAGCCAAGAGACCCAGTACTTC. Protein: CSAYSGLSQETQYF.

This clonotype was observed a handful of times. V and J are TRBV10-3 and TRBJ2-7; weak D call: TRBD2 (5 bases). V lost 0 bases and J 6 bases, leaving 12 bases between the germline ends. The CDR3 runs 14 residues. Per germline, CDR1 ENHRY and CDR2 SYGVKD. The CDR3 here is CAISESATTFEQYF. The DNA for the CDR3 is TGTGCCATCAGTGAGTCGGCGACTACCTTCGAGCAGTACTTC.